These 30 T cell receptor beta chains were all obtained from the same sample, sequenced in a study of post-analysis software for immune sequencing data. These TCRs' antigens remain unknown. Every TCR beta cDNA library bore unique molecular identifiers. TCRdb recomputed calls from the PCR reads with MiXCR, one row per CDR3 protein. The sample consists of about 180,000 distinct CDR3 sequences, approximately 31% of them appearing once. Findings and caveats of the study: Comparison of patients with controls showed five TRBV segments more frequent in patients, TRBV5-6, TRBV5-1 and TRBV20-1 among them.

Sequencing was carried out using blood. Every receptor here comes from a girl between 10 and 17 years old with multiple sclerosis.

This clonotype was observed at least ten times. The rearrangement uses TRBV7-2 and TRBJ1-2, with D possibly being TRBD1 (6 bases). CDR3 size: 15 residues. CDR1 and CDR2 (germline): SGHTA, FQGNSA. V dropped 0 bases and J dropped 7 bases, with 15 bases sitting between them. The DNA of the CDR3 is TGTGCCAGCAGCTTAGCGCAACAGGGTTACGGTGGCTACACCTTC. Its translation: CASSLAQQGYGGYTF.

The rearrangement joins TRBV3-1 to TRBJ1-4, with D uncertain. The CDR3 spans 16 residues. Looked up from germline, CDR1 is LGHDT and CDR2 is YNNKEL (reference sequence). V lost 0 bases to trimming and J lost 5 bases, with 13 bases between them. CDR3 amino acids: CASSQDLYGPNEKLFF. The DNA of the CDR3 is TGTGCCAGCAGCCAAGATTTATATGGTCCCAATGAAAAACTGTTTTTT.

The V gene is TRBV27, the J gene TRBJ2-4; perhaps TRBD2 as D (5 bases). With the DNA end fitting TRBJ2-7 better, the J assignment may be wrong. CDR1 MNHEY and CDR2 SMNVEV come from the germline V gene (reference sequence). CDR3 length equals 13 residues. The CDR3 here is CASRMGSSYEQYF. As DNA, the CDR3 is TGTGCCAGCAGAATGGGGAGCTCCTACGAGCAGTACTTC.

This chain links TRBV15 with TRBJ1-4, with a weak D call TRBD1 (5 bases). Germline V gives CDR1 LNHNV, CDR2 YYDKDF (reference sequence). The CDR3 length is 12 residues. V lost 9 bases and J 6 bases, leaving 11 bases between the germline ends. CDR3 loop: CATGTEDEKLFF. DNA for the CDR3: TGTGCCACAGGGACGGAAGATGAAAAACTGTTTTTT.

Comment on this clonotype: A read error is possible here, since a much larger clone lies one base away. The chain uses TRBV29-1 and TRBJ1-2; 8 nucleotides agree with TRBD1. The V gene end was trimmed by 7 bases and the J gene end by 7 bases; junction bases not matched to a gene: 11. The length of the CDR3 is 13 residues. Germline V gene sequence: CDR1 SQVTM, CDR2 ANQGSEA. This CDR3 reads CSASQGVSCGYTF. In DNA form, the CDR3 reads TGCAGCGCCTCACAGGGGGTGAGCTGTGGCTACACCTTC.

This clonotype was counted many times. The rearrangement links TRBV7-9 to TRBJ2-7, with 7 bases lining up with TRBD1. CDR3 length: 13 amino acids. V was clipped by 5 bases and J by 0 bases; unmatched bases: 1. Per the germline V gene, CDR1 is SEHNR and CDR2 is FQNEAQ (reference sequence). In nucleotides, the CDR3 is TGTGCCAGCAGCGGGACAGTCTCCTACGAGCAGTACTTC. It codes for CASSGTVSYEQYF.

J is TRBJ2-1 and V is TRBV4-1; a weak D match, TRBD2 (6 bases). CDR3 length: 16 residues. Germline V CDR1 and CDR2: MGHRA, YSYEKL. The V end was cut by 0 bases, the J end by 3 bases, with 12 bases between. In nucleotides, the CDR3 is TGCGCCAGCAGCCAAGAAGGGGCGGGAAACTACAATGAGCAGTTCTTC. Residues: CASSQEGAGNYNEQFF.

Ten or more counts support this clonotype. This sequence joins TRBV27 and TRBJ2-7, with 8 nucleotides matching TRBD1. The CDR3 totals 13 residues. Germline-derived CDR1 and CDR2 are MNHEY and SMNVEV (reference sequence). V trimming: 3 bases; J trimming: 6 bases; junction bases outside the gene matches: 4. CDR3 residues: CASSLGRGLEQYF. CDR3 coding DNA: TGTGCCAGCAGTTTGGGCAGGGGGCTCGAGCAGTACTTC.

Concerning this clonotype: It may be a read error: a sequence one base away is much more abundant. The DNA is left out, because the CDR3 cannot be placed on it with certainty; the CDR3 is given as TCRdb lists it. The CDR3 protein is CASSDPLWTGGVGYGNTF. This chain uses TRBV9 with TRBJ1-2; TRBD1 reflects the table's D call only, with no check against the DNA. Ends included, the CDR3 has 18 residues. Germline CDR1 is SGDLS and CDR2 is YYNGEE.

This clonotype was recorded many times. The V gene is TRBV5-1, the J gene TRBJ2-1, with unresolved D. CDR1 and CDR2 (germline): SGHRS, YFSETQ. The CDR3 has 14 residues. Trimming stripped 5 bases from V and 0 bases from J, with 9 bases between. The CDR3 sequence: CASSGDSSYNEQFF. CDR3 sequence (DNA): TGCGCCAGCAGTGGCGATAGCTCCTACAATGAGCAGTTCTTC.

This clonotype has ten or more counts. V gene TRBV11-2 combines with J gene TRBJ1-1; D is ambiguous. The CDR3 totals 12 residues. V was pared by 3 bases and J by 4 bases, with 6 bases between. The germline gives CDR1 SGHAT, CDR2 FQNNGV. CDR3 amino acids: CASSFSRTEAFF. CDR3 in DNA: TGTGCCAGCAGCTTTTCTCGCACTGAAGCTTTCTTT.

At least ten counts were recorded for this clonotype. The chain links TRBV7-6 to TRBJ2-1; 8 positions agree with TRBD2. This CDR3 comprises 15 residues. The germline CDR1 and CDR2 sequences are SGHVS and FNYEAQ. Germline trimming cut 5 bases from V and 7 bases from J; bases unmatched to any gene: 10. The CDR3, as DNA: TGTGCCAGCAGCCTGCGAGCGGGAGTGCTTAATGAGCAGTTCTTC. This codes for CASSLRAGVLNEQFF.

The J gene is TRBJ1-1, the V gene TRBV2, with 9 bases identical to TRBD1. The CDR3 is 14 residues long. After removal of 5 bases from V and 2 bases from J, the junction contained 3 bases not matched to a gene. The germline CDR1 and CDR2 sequences are SNHLY and FYNNEI. The CDR3 reads CASSWDRANTEAFF. As DNA, the CDR3 is TGTGCCAGCAGTTGGGACAGGGCAAACACTGAAGCTTTCTTT.

This sequence joins TRBV29-1 and TRBJ2-6, with 7 bases fitting TRBD1. The ends lost 8 bases at V and 2 bases at J; junction bases unmatched: 12. CDR1 and CDR2 (germline): SQVTM, ANQGSEA. The CDR3 spans 16 residues. The CDR3 here is CSPVGAQGAGANVLTF. The CDR3 region has the DNA TGCAGCCCTGTTGGCGCCCAGGGGGCTGGGGCCAACGTCCTGACTTTC. Based on the CDR3 plus reference TRBV29-1 and TRBJ2-6, the full variable domain is SAVISQKPSRDICQRGTSLTIQCQVDSQVTMMFWYRQQPGQSLTLIATANQGSEATYESGFVIDKFPISRPNLTFSTLTVSNMSPEDSSIYLCSPVGAQGAGANVLTFGAGSRLTVL.

In this sample, this clonotype turned up a few times. The genes are TRBV5-1 and TRBJ1-1, with D possibly matching TRBD1 (5 bases). Germline V gives CDR1 SGHRS, CDR2 YFSETQ. The ends were cut back, 2 bases at V and 4 bases at J, with 9 bases in the middle. CDR3 length: 13 residues. The CDR3 DNA follows: TGCGCCAGCAGCTTCAAGGGACCCACTGAAGCTTTCTTT. It codes for CASSFKGPTEAFF.

Ten or more counts support this clonotype. V is TRBV27 and J is TRBJ2-7; unclear D gene. Germline lookup yields CDR1 MNHEY and CDR2 SMNVEV (reference sequence). V lost 0 bases, J lost 7 bases, and 10 bases lay in between. The CDR3 covers 13 residues. This CDR3 is CASSLSRSVEQYF. The CDR3 DNA reads as TGTGCCAGCAGTTTATCCCGCAGCGTGGAGCAGTACTTC.

Note on this clonotype: This may arise from a read error, as a much more abundant clone is one base away. V is TRBV29-1 and J is TRBJ1-1; TRBD1 might be the D (6 bases). CDR1 is SQVTM, CDR2 ANQGSEA, per germline. There are 14 residues in the CDR3. Here the CDR3 DNA reads TGCAGCGCCCTATCCGGGACACAGAACACTCAAGCTTTCTTT. It specifies CSALSGTQNTQAFF.

To note about this clonotype: Given a much more abundant clone one base away, this may be a read error. CDR3 sequence reads: CASSSETLQYF. CDR3 DNA: TGTGCCAGCAGCTCGGAGACCCTGCAGTACTTC. This chain connects TRBV7-6 to TRBJ2-7; D is unresolved. CDR3 length equals 11 residues. The germline CDR1 and CDR2 sequences are SGHVS and FNYEAQ. Trimming removed 4 bases from V and 9 bases from J, with 10 bases in between.

Ten or more counts support this clonotype. This rearrangement joins TRBV5-1 to TRBJ1-2; TRBD1 aligns across 10 bases. Trimming took 4 bases from V and 8 from J; bases not matched to a gene: 8. The CDR3 has 14 residues. CDR1 SGHRS and CDR2 YFSETQ come from the germline V gene. In DNA form, the CDR3 reads TGCGCCAGCAGCCCAACCGGGACAGGGGACGGCTACACCTTC. It is translated as CASSPTGTGDGYTF.

In its sample, this clonotype was seen a few times. CDR3 amino acids: CASTPPRLAGVHTQYF. The CDR3, as DNA: TGTGCCAGCACCCCTCCTCGACTAGCGGGAGTACATACGCAGTATTTT. The gene calls are TRBV12-3 or TRBV12-4 and TRBJ2-3; 12 bases map to TRBD2. Trimming took 7 bases from V and 7 from J; bases not matched to a gene: 12. The CDR3 runs 16 residues.

The V gene is TRBV7-7, the J gene TRBJ2-1; D may be TRBD1 (6 bases). V lost 5 bases, J lost 0 bases, and 17 bases lay in between. The CDR3 covers 17 residues. Germline CDR1 and CDR2: SSHAT and FNYEAQ (reference sequence). Here the CDR3 DNA reads TGTGCCAGCAGCCAGAACCTTGGACAGTTCTCCTACAATGAGCAGTTCTTC. Protein sequence: CASSQNLGQFSYNEQFF.

In regard to this clonotype: In this CDR3 the conserved last residue, phenylalanine or tryptophan, is missing, so a read error is likely. This sequence joins TRBV12-3 or TRBV12-4 and TRBJ2-3; no clear D gene. This CDR3 region has 12 residues. Trimming removed 4 bases from V and 4 bases from J, with 6 bases in between. In nucleotides, the CDR3 is TGTGCCAGCAGTTCGTTAGCAGATACGCAGTATTCT. It is translated as CASSSLADTQYS.

This clonotype was observed at least ten times. The J gene is TRBJ1-4, the V gene TRBV10-3; 7 bases map to TRBD1. The length of the CDR3 is 15 residues. The J segment lost 4 bases and the V segment lost 11 bases, leaving 13 bases of the junction unmatched. Germline V gene data show CDR1 as ENHRY and CDR2 as SYGVKD. CDR3 sequence (DNA): TGTGCCGTCGGACAGGAGGGTGCCCTTAATGAAAAACTGTTTTTT. This gives the protein CAVGQEGALNEKLFF.

In its sample, this clonotype was seen a few times. The J gene is TRBJ1-1, the V gene TRBV29-1, with a tentative D call TRBD1 (6 bases). The ends were cut back, 7 bases at V and 0 bases at J, with 12 bases in the middle. The germline V gene has CDR1 SQVTM and CDR2 ANQGSEA. The CDR3 extends over 13 amino acids. The CDR3 reads CSGTDRMNTEAFF. The CDR3 DNA is TGCAGCGGTACCGACAGGATGAACACTGAAGCTTTCTTT.

This chain uses TRBV7-3 with TRBJ2-7; no definite D call. The DNA end is a closer match to TRBJ2-4, so the J assignment may be wrong. The CDR3 sequence is 13 residues long. CDR1 SGHTA and CDR2 FQGTGA come from the germline V gene. CDR3 amino acids: CASSLTPEGIQYF. In DNA form, the CDR3 reads TGTGCCAGCAGCCTGACACCGGAAGGCATTCAGTACTTC.

As concerns this clonotype: The junction shows a germline mismatch at one end, possibly a read error. CDR3 nucleotides: TGCGCCAGTAGCTTGGCAGGTGATAGAGGAGAGTACTTC. Protein sequence: CASSLAGDRGEYF. The chain combines TRBV5-1 with TRBJ2-7; no firm D call. The germline gives CDR1 SGHRS, CDR2 YFSETQ. The CDR3 sequence is 13 residues long.

This clonotype was counted only a few times. V gene TRBV5-1 combines with J gene TRBJ1-1, with D unclear. V was cut by 0 bases and J by 0 bases, with 6 bases left in between. Germline-derived CDR1 and CDR2 are SGHRS and YFSETQ. CDR3 length equals 14 residues. Here the CDR3 reads CASSLETLNTEAFF. The CDR3 region has the DNA TGCGCCAGCAGCTTGGAGACACTGAACACTGAAGCTTTCTTT.

As to this clonotype: A read error may explain this, as a much larger clone is one base away. This chain connects TRBV25-1 to TRBJ2-1; D is unclear. Trimming pared 3 bases from V and 3 bases from J, leaving 9 bases between. The CDR3 is made up of 14 amino acids. Germline V gene data show CDR1 as MGHDK and CDR2 as SYGVNS. The CDR3 sequence is CASSEIGSYNEQFF. CDR3 nucleotides: TGTGCCAGCAGTGAGATAGGCAGCTACAATGAGCAGTTCTTC.

Ten or more counts support this clonotype. The genes are TRBV9 and TRBJ2-1; tentatively, D is TRBD1 or TRBD2 (5 bases each). Looked up from germline, CDR1 is SGDLS and CDR2 is YYNGEE. The CDR3 is made up of 13 amino acids. The ends were cut back, 2 bases at V and 4 bases at J, with 7 bases in the middle. CDR3 bases: TGTGCCAGCAGCGTTGGGACGTACAATGAGCAGTTCTTC. Translated: CASSVGTYNEQFF.

There are a few counts of this clonotype. This rearrangement joins TRBV7-8 to TRBJ2-3; 7 bases fit TRBD2. The CDR3 runs to 16 residues. The V and J ends lost 6 bases and 3 bases, in that order; junction bases with no gene match: 12. Per the germline V gene, CDR1 is SGHVS and CDR2 is FQNEAQ. Here the CDR3 reads CASRSAGAGVTDTQYF. The CDR3 nucleotides read TGTGCCAGCAGATCCGCCGGGGCGGGAGTAACAGATACGCAGTATTTT.